This T cell receptor beta chain was identified in a study of T cell responses to AZD1222 COVID-19 vaccine. The CDR3 is made up of 15 amino acids. V gave up 6 bases and J gave up 1 base; unmatched junction bases: 8. Germline V lookup: CDR1 MNHEY, CDR2 SMNVEV (reference sequence). Profiling relied on immunoSEQ multiplex PCR, and the TCRdb table lists in-frame clones only, not all of them. Of some 120,000 clones in the sample, approximately 92% were seen once. The TCR comes from an adult in good health. The chain employs TRBV27 and TRBJ1-2; 7 positions match TRBD1. Material: peripheral blood, obtained on day 0 of AZD1222 vaccination. This CDR3 is CASRVSGTVNYGYTF. The DNA of the CDR3 is TGTGCCAGCAGGGTTTCCGGGACAGTTAACTATGGCTACACCTTC.